This record concerns one T cell receptor beta chain sequence. The entry originates in a study of T cell changes during pregnancy in multiple sclerosis. V shed 3 bases and J shed 7 bases, with 17 bases lying between them. The germline gives CDR1 SGHTA, CDR2 FQGNSA. CDR3 size: 15 residues. Method: immunoSEQ multiplex PCR; TCRdb's copy keeps in-frame clones and lacks some. The sample contains about 75,000 clones, just over 90% of which appear only once. This sample comprised CD4+ T cells from peripheral blood mononuclear cells, obtained before pregnancy. This receptor was identified in a female donor with multiple sclerosis, enrolled in a pregnancy study. V usage is TRBV7-2 and J usage is TRBJ2-3, with D tentatively TRBD1 (6 bases). The CDR3 DNA reads as TGTGCCAGCAGCTTTACAGGGATGGCGGGTTATACGCAGTATTTT. Translating it yields CASSFTGMAGYTQYF.